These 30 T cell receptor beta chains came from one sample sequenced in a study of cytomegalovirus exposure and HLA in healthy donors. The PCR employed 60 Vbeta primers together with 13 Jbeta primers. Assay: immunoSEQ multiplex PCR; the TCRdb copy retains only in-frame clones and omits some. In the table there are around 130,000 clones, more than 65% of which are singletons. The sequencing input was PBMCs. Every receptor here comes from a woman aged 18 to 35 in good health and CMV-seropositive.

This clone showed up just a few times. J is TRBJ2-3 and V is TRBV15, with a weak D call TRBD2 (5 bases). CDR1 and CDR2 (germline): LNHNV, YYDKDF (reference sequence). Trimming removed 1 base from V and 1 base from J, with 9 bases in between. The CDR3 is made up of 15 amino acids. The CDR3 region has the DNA TGTGCCACCAGCAGAGCGGGGTCACGCACAGATACGCAGTATTTT. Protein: CATSRAGSRTDTQYF.

In DNA, the CDR3 is TGTGCCTGGAGTAAGGGGTTTGATTCACCCCTCCACTTT. Its translation is CAWSKGFDSPLHF. The chain uses TRBV30 and TRBJ1-6, with D maybe TRBD1 (5 bases). The V end lost 2 bases, the J end lost 8 bases, and 10 bases lay between the germline ends. There are 13 residues in the CDR3. Germline values: CDR1 GTSNPN, CDR2 SVGIG (reference sequence).

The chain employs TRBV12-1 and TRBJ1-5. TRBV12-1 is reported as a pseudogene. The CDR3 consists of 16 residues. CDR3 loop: CASSFYRRRSNQPQHF. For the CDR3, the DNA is TGTGCCAGCAGCTTTTATCGAAGGAGGAGCAATCAGCCCCAGCATTTT.

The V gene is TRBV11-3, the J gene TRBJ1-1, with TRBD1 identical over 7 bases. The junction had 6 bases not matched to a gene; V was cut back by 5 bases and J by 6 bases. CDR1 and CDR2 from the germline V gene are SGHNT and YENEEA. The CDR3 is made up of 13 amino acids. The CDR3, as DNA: TGTGCCAGCAGCGAACAGGGGAGCCCTGAAGCTTTCTTT. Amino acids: CASSEQGSPEAFF.

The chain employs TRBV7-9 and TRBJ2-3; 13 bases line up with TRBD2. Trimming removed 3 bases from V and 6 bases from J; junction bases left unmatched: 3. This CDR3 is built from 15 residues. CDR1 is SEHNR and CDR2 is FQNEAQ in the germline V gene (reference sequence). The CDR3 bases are TGTGCCAGCAGCTTTACTAGCGGGGGGGCTGATACGCAGTATTTT. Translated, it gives CASSFTSGGADTQYF.

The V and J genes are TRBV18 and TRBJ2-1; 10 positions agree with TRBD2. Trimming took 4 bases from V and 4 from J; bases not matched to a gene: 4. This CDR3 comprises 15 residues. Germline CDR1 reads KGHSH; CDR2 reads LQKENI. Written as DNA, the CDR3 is TGTGCCAGCTCACGGGGACTAGCGTCTTACAATGAGCAGTTCTTC. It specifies CASSRGLASYNEQFF.

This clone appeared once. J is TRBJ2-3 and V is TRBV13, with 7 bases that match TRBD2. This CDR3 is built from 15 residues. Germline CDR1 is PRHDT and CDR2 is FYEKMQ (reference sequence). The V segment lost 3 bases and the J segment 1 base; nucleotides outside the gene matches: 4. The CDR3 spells CASSLGRGGTDTQYF. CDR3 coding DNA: TGTGCCAGCAGCTTGGGACGGGGGGGCACAGATACGCAGTATTTT. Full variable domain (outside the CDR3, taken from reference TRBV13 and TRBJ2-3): AAGVIQSPRHLIKEKRETATLKCYPIPRHDTVYWYQQGPGQDPQFLISFYEKMQSDKGSIPDRFSAQQFSDYHSELNMSSLELGDSALYFCASSLGRGGTDTQYFGPGTRLTVL.

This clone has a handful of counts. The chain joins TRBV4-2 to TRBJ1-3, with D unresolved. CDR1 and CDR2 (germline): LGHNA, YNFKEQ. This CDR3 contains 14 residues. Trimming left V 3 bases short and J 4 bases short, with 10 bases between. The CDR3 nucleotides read TGTGCCAGCAGCCAGGCTGAGCGGGGAAACACCATATATTTT. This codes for CASSQAERGNTIYF.

CDR3 sequence: CASSLDGTGISPLHF. The CDR3 region has the DNA TGTGCCAGCAGCCTAGACGGGACAGGGATATCACCCCTCCACTTT. The V gene is TRBV5-4, the J gene TRBJ1-6; 9 bases fit TRBD1. The CDR3 is made up of 15 amino acids. V gave up 4 bases and J gave up 10 bases; unmatched junction bases: 9. From germline, CDR1 is SGHNT and CDR2 YYREEE (reference sequence).

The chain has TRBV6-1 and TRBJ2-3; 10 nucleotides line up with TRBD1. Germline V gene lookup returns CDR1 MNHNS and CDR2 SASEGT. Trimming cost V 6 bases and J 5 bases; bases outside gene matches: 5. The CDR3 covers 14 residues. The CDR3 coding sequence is TGTGCCAGCAGGGCGACAGGGGGCAGAGATACGCAGTATTTT. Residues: CASRATGGRDTQYF.

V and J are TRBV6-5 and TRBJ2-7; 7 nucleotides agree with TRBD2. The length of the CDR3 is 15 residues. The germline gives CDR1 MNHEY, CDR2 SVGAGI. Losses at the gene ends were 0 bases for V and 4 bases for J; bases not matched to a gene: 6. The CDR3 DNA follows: TGTGCCAGCAGTTACTCACGGCGGGGGATTTACGAGCAGTACTTC. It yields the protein CASSYSRRGIYEQYF.

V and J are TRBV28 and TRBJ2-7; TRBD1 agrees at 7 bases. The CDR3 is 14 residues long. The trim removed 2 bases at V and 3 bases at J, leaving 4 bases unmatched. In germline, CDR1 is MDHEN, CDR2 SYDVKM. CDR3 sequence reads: CASSLVGQDYEQYF. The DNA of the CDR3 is TGTGCCAGCAGTTTAGTTGGACAGGACTACGAGCAGTACTTC.

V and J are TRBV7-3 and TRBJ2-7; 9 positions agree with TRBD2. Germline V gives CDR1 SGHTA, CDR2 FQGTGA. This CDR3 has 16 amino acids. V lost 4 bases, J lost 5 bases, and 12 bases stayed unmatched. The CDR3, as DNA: TGTGCCAGCAGCTCAAAATCCCTAGCGGGGTGGGACGAGCAGTACTTC. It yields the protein CASSSKSLAGWDEQYF.

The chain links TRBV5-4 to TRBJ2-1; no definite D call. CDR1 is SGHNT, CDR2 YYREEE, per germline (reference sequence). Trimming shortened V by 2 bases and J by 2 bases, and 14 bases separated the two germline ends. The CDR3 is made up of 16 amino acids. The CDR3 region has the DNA TGTGCCAGCAGCTTCCAGGCCGACCCGACCTACAATGAGCAGTTCTTC. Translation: CASSFQADPTYNEQFF. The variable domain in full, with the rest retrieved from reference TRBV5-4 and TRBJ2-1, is ETGVTQSPTHLIKTRGQQVTLRCSSQSGHNTVSWYQQALGQGPQFIFQYYREEENGRGNFPPRFSGLQFPNYSSELNVNALELDDSALYLCASSFQADPTYNEQFFGPGTRLTVL.

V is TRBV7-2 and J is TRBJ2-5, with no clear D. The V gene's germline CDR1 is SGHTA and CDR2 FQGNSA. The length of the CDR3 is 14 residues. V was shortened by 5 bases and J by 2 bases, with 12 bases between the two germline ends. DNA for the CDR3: TGTGCCAGCAGCCGGCGGAGCCTTCAAGAGACCCAGTACTTC. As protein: CASSRRSLQETQYF. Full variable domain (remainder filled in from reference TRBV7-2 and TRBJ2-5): GAGVSQSPSNKVTEKGKDVELRCDPISGHTALYWYRQSLGQGLEFLIYFQGNSAPDKSGLPSDRFSAERTGGSVSTLTIQRTQQEDSAVYLCASSRRSLQETQYFGPGTRLLVL.

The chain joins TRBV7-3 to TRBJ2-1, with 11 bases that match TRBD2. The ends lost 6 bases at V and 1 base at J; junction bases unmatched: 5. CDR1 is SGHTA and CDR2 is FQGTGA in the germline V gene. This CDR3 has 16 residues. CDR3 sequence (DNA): TGTGCCAGCAGTCCATTAGCGGGGGGGTCCTACAATGAGCAGTTCTTC. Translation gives CASSPLAGGSYNEQFF.

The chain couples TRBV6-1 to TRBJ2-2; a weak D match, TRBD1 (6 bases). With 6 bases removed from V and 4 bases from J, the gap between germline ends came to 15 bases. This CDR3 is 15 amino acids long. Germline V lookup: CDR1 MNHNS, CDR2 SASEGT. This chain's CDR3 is CASSNPGHLTGELFF. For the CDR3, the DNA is TGTGCCAGCAGCAACCCGGGACACCTCACCGGGGAGCTGTTTTTT.

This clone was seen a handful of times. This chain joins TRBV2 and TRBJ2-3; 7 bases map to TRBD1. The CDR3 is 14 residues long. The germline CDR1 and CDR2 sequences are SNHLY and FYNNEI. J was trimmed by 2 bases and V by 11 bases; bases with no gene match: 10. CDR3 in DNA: TGTGCCGACCGACAGGGTTATGCCACAGATACGCAGTATTTT. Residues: CADRQGYATDTQYF. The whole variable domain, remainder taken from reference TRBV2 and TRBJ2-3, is EPEVTQTPSHQVTQMGQEVILRCVPISNHLYFYWYRQILGQKVEFLVSFYNNEISEKSEIFDDQFSVERPDGSNFTLKIRSTKLEDSAMYFCADRQGYATDTQYFGPGTRLTVL.

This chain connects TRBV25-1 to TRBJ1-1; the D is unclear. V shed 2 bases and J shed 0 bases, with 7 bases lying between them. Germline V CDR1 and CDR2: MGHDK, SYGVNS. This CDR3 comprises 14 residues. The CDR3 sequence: CASSEPGLNTEAFF. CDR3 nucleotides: TGTGCCAGCAGTGAACCAGGTCTGAACACTGAAGCTTTCTTT.

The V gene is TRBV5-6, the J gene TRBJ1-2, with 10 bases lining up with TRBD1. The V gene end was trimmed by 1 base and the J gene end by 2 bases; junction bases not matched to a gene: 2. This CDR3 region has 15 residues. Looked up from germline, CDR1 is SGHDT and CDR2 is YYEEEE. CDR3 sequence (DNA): TGTGCCAGCAGCTTGTGGGGACAGGGGAACTATGGCTACACCTTC. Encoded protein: CASSLWGQGNYGYTF.

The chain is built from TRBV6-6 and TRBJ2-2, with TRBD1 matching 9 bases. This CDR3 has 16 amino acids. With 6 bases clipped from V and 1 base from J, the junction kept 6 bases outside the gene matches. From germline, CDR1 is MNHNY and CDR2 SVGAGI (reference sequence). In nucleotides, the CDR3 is TGTGCCAGCAGGAATCCGGGACAGGGGAACACCGGGGAGCTGTTTTTT. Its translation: CASRNPGQGNTGELFF.

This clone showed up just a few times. The CDR3 DNA sequence: TGTGCCAGCAGCCAAGCGTCACAGGGTCATGAAAAACTGTTTTTT. It codes for CASSQASQGHEKLFF. The chain combines TRBV4-2 with TRBJ1-4, with TRBD1 as a possible D gene (6 bases). The CDR3 totals 15 residues. V was cut by 1 base and J by 6 bases, with 12 bases left in between. From germline, CDR1 is LGHNA and CDR2 YNFKEQ.

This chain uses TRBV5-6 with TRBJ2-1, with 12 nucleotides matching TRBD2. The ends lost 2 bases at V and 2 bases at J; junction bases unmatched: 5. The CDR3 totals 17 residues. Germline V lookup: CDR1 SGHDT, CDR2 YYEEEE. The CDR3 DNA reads TGTGCCAGCAGCTTAGAACTAGCGGGGGGCCCCTACAATGAGCAGTTCTTC. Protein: CASSLELAGGPYNEQFF.

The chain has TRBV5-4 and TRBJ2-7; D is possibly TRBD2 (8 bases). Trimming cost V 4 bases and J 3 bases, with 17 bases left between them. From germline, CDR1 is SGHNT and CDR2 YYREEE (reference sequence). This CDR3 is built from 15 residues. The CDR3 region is CASSPGGGASYEQYF. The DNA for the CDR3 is TGTGCCAGCAGCCCGGGAGGGGGCGCAAGCTACGAGCAGTACTTC.

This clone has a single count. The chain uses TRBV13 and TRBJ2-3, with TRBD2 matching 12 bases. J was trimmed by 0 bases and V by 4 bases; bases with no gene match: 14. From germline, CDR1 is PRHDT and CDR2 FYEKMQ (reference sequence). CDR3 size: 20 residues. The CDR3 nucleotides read TGTGCCAGCAGCTCCAGTATACCGGGACTAGCGGGCCATAGCACAGATACGCAGTATTTT. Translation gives CASSSSIPGLAGHSTDTQYF.

The CDR3 spells CASNDDRARTGANVLTF. DNA of the CDR3: TGTGCCAGCAACGACGACAGGGCTCGTACTGGGGCCAACGTCCTGACTTTC. The V call is TRBV5-5, the J call TRBJ2-6, with 7 bases matching TRBD1. Germline lookup yields CDR1 SGHKS and CDR2 YYEKEE (reference sequence). V shed 6 bases and J 2 bases; nucleotides not matched to a gene: 11. This CDR3 contains 17 residues.

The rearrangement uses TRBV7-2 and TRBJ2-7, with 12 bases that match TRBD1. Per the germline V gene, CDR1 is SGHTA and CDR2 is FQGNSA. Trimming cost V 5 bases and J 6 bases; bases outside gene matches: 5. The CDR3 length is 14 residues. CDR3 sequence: CASSHRDRGREQYF. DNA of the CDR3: TGTGCCAGCAGCCACCGGGACAGGGGGCGCGAGCAGTACTTC.

The CDR3 here is CSVEALLNYGYTF. The CDR3 DNA reads TGCAGCGTTGAAGCTCTACTGAACTATGGCTACACCTTC. The chain joins TRBV29-1 to TRBJ1-2, with D uncertain. The V gene lost 1 base and the J gene lost 2 bases, with 8 bases spanning the gap. The CDR3 length is 13 residues. From germline, CDR1 is SQVTM and CDR2 ANQGSEA.

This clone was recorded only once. CDR3 amino acids: CASSEREAALGKDTQYF. The DNA for the CDR3 is TGTGCCAGCAGTGAACGGGAGGCCGCCCTAGGGAAAGATACGCAGTATTTT. This chain connects TRBV2 to TRBJ2-3; 7 nucleotides agree with TRBD2. Germline V gene lookup returns CDR1 SNHLY and CDR2 FYNNEI. The CDR3 consists of 17 residues. The junction had 13 bases not matched to a gene; V was cut back by 2 bases and J by 5 bases.

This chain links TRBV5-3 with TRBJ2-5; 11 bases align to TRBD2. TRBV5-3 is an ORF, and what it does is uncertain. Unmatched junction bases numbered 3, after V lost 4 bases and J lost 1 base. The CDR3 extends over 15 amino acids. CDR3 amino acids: CARSTGTSGQETQYF. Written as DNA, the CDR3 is TGTGCCAGAAGCACCGGGACTAGCGGCCAAGAGACCCAGTACTTC.